One and the same sample provided the 12 T cell receptor beta chains below, sequenced in a study of cytomegalovirus exposure and HLA in healthy donors. The PCR contained 60 Vbeta and 13 Jbeta primers. Profiling relied on immunoSEQ multiplex PCR, and the TCRdb table lists in-frame clones only, not all of them. The sample lists around 90,000 clones; less than 70% were seen once. Input material: PBMCs. The receptors derive from a human donor in good health.

The V call is TRBV11-3, the J call TRBJ1-3; D gene uncertain. Trimming took 1 base from V and 8 from J, leaving 9 bases between them. Per germline, CDR1 SGHNT and CDR2 YENEEA. The CDR3 runs to 13 residues. This CDR3 reads CASSLAGSDTIYF. In DNA, the CDR3 is TGTGCCAGCAGCTTAGCGGGGTCGGACACCATATATTTT. Using reference TRBV11-3 and TRBJ1-3 for the parts outside the CDR3, the full variable domain is EAGVVQSPRYKIIEKKQPVAFWCNPISGHNTLYWYLQNLGQGPELLIRYENEEAVDDSQLPKDRFSAERLKGVDSTLKIQPAELGDSAVYLCASSLAGSDTIYFGEGSWLTVV.

J is TRBJ1-5 and V is TRBV29-1; 7 bases are a match to TRBD1. The CDR3 covers 13 residues. The V and J ends lost 4 bases and 2 bases, in that order; junction bases with no gene match: 2. Germline V gives CDR1 SQVTM, CDR2 ANQGSEA. CDR3 DNA: TGCAGCGTTGTAACAGGGGGCAATCAGCCCCAGCATTTT. This gives the protein CSVVTGGNQPQHF. Full variable domain (outside the CDR3, taken from reference TRBV29-1 and TRBJ1-5): SAVISQKPSRDICQRGTSLTIQCQVDSQVTMMFWYRQQPGQSLTLIATANQGSEATYESGFVIDKFPISRPNLTFSTLTVSNMSPEDSSIYLCSVVTGGNQPQHFGDGTRLSIL.

The chain has TRBV6-1 and TRBJ2-5, with D possibly matching TRBD1 (5 bases). This CDR3 comprises 15 residues. Trimming pared 4 bases from V and 3 bases from J, leaving 15 bases between. The germline V gene encodes CDR1 MNHNS and CDR2 SASEGT. CDR3 amino acids: CASSVGITGEETQYF. CDR3 DNA sequence: TGTGCCAGCAGTGTTGGAATTACAGGAGAAGAGACCCAGTACTTC.

The sample holds a few counts of this clone. The chain couples TRBV9 to TRBJ1-4, with D uncertain. V was cut by 3 bases and J by 1 base, with 10 bases left in between. The length of the CDR3 is 15 residues. Germline CDR1 reads SGDLS; CDR2 reads YYNGEE. The CDR3 reads CASSAYLGTNEKLFF. The DNA for the CDR3 is TGTGCCAGCAGCGCGTACCTCGGAACTAATGAAAAACTGTTTTTT.

This chain links TRBV7-3 with TRBJ2-7, with D perhaps TRBD1 (5 bases). Deletions cut 5 bases from V and 0 bases from J, with 8 bases between. The germline gives CDR1 SGHTA, CDR2 FQGTGA. The length of the CDR3 is 13 residues. The DNA for the CDR3 is TGTGCCAGCAGCAAACAGGACTCCTACGAGCAGTACTTC. It yields the protein CASSKQDSYEQYF.

The chain recombines TRBV7-9 with TRBJ1-5; a weak D match, TRBD1 (5 bases). Germline loops: CDR1 SEHNR, CDR2 FQNEAQ (reference sequence). This CDR3 has 16 amino acids. Trimming left V 2 bases short and J 2 bases short, with 13 bases between. CDR3 nucleotide sequence: TGTGCCAGCAGCTTACAGGGAGGTACTGGCAATCAGCCCCAGCATTTT. Translating it yields CASSLQGGTGNQPQHF. The variable domain in full, completed from reference TRBV7-9 and TRBJ1-5, reads DTGVSQNPRHKITKRGQNVTFRCDPISEHNRLYWYRQTLGQGPEFLTYFQNEAQLEKSRLLSDRFSAERPKGSFSTLEIQRTEQGDSAMYLCASSLQGGTGNQPQHFGDGTRLSIL.

This clone came up a few times. The genes are TRBV4-3 and TRBJ1-4; the match to TRBD1 covers 7 bases. Trimming cost V 4 bases and J 12 bases; bases outside gene matches: 8. This CDR3 spans 13 amino acids. The germline V gene encodes CDR1 LGHNA and CDR2 YSLEER. In nucleotides, the CDR3 is TGCGCCAGCAGCCGATTAGGACAGGCTCAACTGTTTTTT. Its translation is CASSRLGQAQLFF.

Remarks on this clone: One end of the junction varies from germline; a read error may be responsible. The chain has TRBV18 and TRBJ1-2; TRBD1 matches at 9 bases. Germline V gene sequence: CDR1 KGHSH, CDR2 LQKENI. CDR3 length: 13 residues. This CDR3 is CASSPRQGDGYPF. The CDR3 coding sequence is TGTGCCAGCTCACCAAGACAGGGGGATGGCTACCCCTTC.

J is TRBJ2-7 and V is TRBV5-1, with 7 bases fitting TRBD2. Per the germline V gene, CDR1 is SGHRS and CDR2 is YFSETQ. The CDR3 has 16 residues. V was pared by 4 bases and J by 0 bases, with 10 bases of the junction left unmatched. This chain's CDR3 is CASSASGTTSSYEQYF. The CDR3 region has the DNA TGCGCCAGCAGCGCCTCCGGGACTACGAGCTCCTACGAGCAGTACTTC.

The gene calls are TRBV27 and TRBJ1-4; D perhaps matches TRBD1 (5 bases). Germline V gene lookup returns CDR1 MNHEY and CDR2 SMNVEV (reference sequence). This CDR3 region has 14 residues. Trimming stripped 0 bases from V and 10 bases from J, with 12 bases between. This CDR3 reads CASSLSQGRAKLFF. In nucleotides, the CDR3 is TGTGCCAGCAGTTTATCGCAGGGAAGGGCAAAACTGTTTTTT.

J is TRBJ1-6 and V is TRBV7-9, with 7 bases identical to TRBD1. The CDR3 is 14 amino acids. Germline CDR1 reads SEHNR; CDR2 reads FQNEAQ (reference sequence). Trimming took 5 bases from V and 7 from J; bases not matched to a gene: 5. CDR3 coding DNA: TGTGCCAGCAGCCCCCAGGGGGGCAATTCACCCCTCCACTTT. Its translation is CASSPQGGNSPLHF.

This clone was seen more than once but under ten times. The rearrangement joins TRBV7-9 to TRBJ2-1; perhaps TRBD2 as D (7 bases). Germline V gene lookup returns CDR1 SEHNR and CDR2 FQNEAQ (reference sequence). The V end was cut by 4 bases, the J end by 9 bases, with 19 bases between. The CDR3 spans 15 residues. CDR3 bases: TGTGCCAGCAGCTCCCGGACTAGGGGAGGGGGTGAGCAGTTCTTC. Amino acid sequence: CASSSRTRGGGEQFF. Using reference TRBV7-9 and TRBJ2-1 for the parts outside the CDR3, the full variable domain is DTGVSQNPRHKITKRGQNVTFRCDPISEHNRLYWYRQTLGQGPEFLTYFQNEAQLEKSRLLSDRFSAERPKGSFSTLEIQRTEQGDSAMYLCASSSRTRGGGEQFFGPGTRLTVL.